This T cell receptor beta chain was sequenced during a study of blood T cell repertoires in COVID-19. Study at large: In each case, the material was cDNA or gDNA derived from T cells, B-cell-depleted T cells, or PBMCs.

Clones were sequenced by immunoSEQ multiplex PCR, and TCRdb holds only the in-frame ones, with some missing. This table holds about 60,000 clones, approximately 80% found once. Sample: peripheral blood. The sequence derives from a man aged 80 or over with acute or convalescent COVID-19.

CDR3 residues: CATSAGQKVGEETQYF. The CDR3 DNA reads TGTGCCACCAGCGCGGGACAGAAGGTGGGGGAAGAGACCCAGTACTTC. The V gene is TRBV15, the J gene TRBJ2-5, with D tentatively TRBD1 (7 bases). CDR1 is LNHNV and CDR2 is YYDKDF in the germline V gene (reference sequence). The CDR3 runs 16 residues. Trimming shortened V by 5 bases and J by 3 bases, and 19 bases separated the two germline ends.